One and the same sample provided the 25 T cell receptor beta chains below, sequenced in a study of shared clonotypes between healthy human individuals. The method was immunoSEQ multiplex PCR; TCRdb's version includes in-frame clones alone and lacks a portion of them. The table records about 2,100,000 clones, approximately 94% of them present only once. The naive CD8 subset, CD45RO-negative cells positively selected for CCR7, excluded terminally differentiated effector memory CD45RA+ cells. The sequenced material came from naive CD8+ T cells from PBMCs. Receptors originate from a man aged 18 to 30 in good health. Some clones in this sample may be carry-over from other donors' samples.

This clone was seen a handful of times. V and J are TRBV14 and TRBJ2-7, with D uncertain. The CDR3 runs 14 residues. The germline V and J ends were trimmed by 0 bases and 1 base, with 7 bases remaining between them. Germline CDR1 is SGHDN and CDR2 is FVKESK. The CDR3 sequence is CASSQDTGSYEQYF. The DNA of the CDR3 is TGTGCCAGCAGCCAAGATACCGGTTCCTACGAGCAGTACTTC.

In DNA, the CDR3 is TGTGCCAGCAGCTTAGCTGGTGCTGGGGCCAACGTCCTGACTTTC. Its translation is CASSLAGAGANVLTF. The rearrangement joins TRBV7-9 to TRBJ2-6; no clear D gene. CDR3 size: 15 residues. The germline gives CDR1 SEHNR, CDR2 FQNEAQ (reference sequence). Trimming stripped 0 bases from V and 2 bases from J, with 5 bases between.

The chain recombines TRBV5-1 with TRBJ2-1; the D call may be TRBD1 or TRBD2 (5 bases each). CDR1 is SGHRS and CDR2 is YFSETQ in the germline V gene. The CDR3 contains 16 residues. V dropped 2 bases and J dropped 0 bases, with 12 bases sitting between them. The DNA of the CDR3 is TGCGCCAGCAGCTTTATAGGGGAGAGCTCCTACAATGAGCAGTTCTTC. This encodes CASSFIGESSYNEQFF.

The J gene is TRBJ1-4, the V gene TRBV27, with a tentative D call TRBD1 (6 bases). This CDR3 is built from 15 residues. V lost 1 base and J lost 8, with 14 bases in between. Per germline, CDR1 MNHEY and CDR2 SMNVEV (reference sequence). As DNA, the CDR3 is TGTGCCAGCAGTTTATGGCCAGGGGAGTTCGAAAAACTGTTTTTT. Protein: CASSLWPGEFEKLFF. The variable domain in full, with the rest retrieved from reference TRBV27 and TRBJ1-4, is EAQVTQNPRYLITVTGKKLTVTCSQNMNHEYMSWYRQDPGLGLRQIYYSMNVEVTDKGDVPEGYKVSRKEKRNFPLILESPSPNQTSLYFCASSLWPGEFEKLFFGSGTQLSVL.

On this clone: Other DNA sequences within the sample encode an identical CDR3. The rearrangement links TRBV7-9 to TRBJ2-1; 7 bases map to TRBD1. Germline V gene data show CDR1 as SEHNR and CDR2 as FQNEAQ (reference sequence). The CDR3 is 13 amino acids. V trimming: 6 bases; J trimming: 5 bases; junction bases outside the gene matches: 4. The chain's CDR3 is CASSFDRDNEQFF. The CDR3 DNA reads as TGTGCCAGCAGTTTTGACAGGGACAATGAGCAGTTCTTC. Full variable domain (outside the CDR3, taken from reference TRBV7-9 and TRBJ2-1): DTGVSQNPRHKITKRGQNVTFRCDPISEHNRLYWYRQTLGQGPEFLTYFQNEAQLEKSRLLSDRFSAERPKGSFSTLEIQRTEQGDSAMYLCASSFDRDNEQFFGPGTRLTVL.

The V gene is TRBV4-1, the J gene TRBJ2-7; D unresolved. Germline loops: CDR1 MGHRA, CDR2 YSYEKL. Trimming pared 0 bases from V and 3 bases from J, leaving 12 bases between. The CDR3 length is 15 residues. The CDR3 is CASSQEISQSYEQYF. The CDR3 DNA reads as TGCGCCAGCAGCCAAGAGATTTCACAGAGCTACGAGCAGTACTTC.

The rearrangement uses TRBV7-8 and TRBJ2-1, with unresolved D. V lost 3 bases, J lost 6 bases, and 12 bases lay in between. This CDR3 has 14 amino acids. Germline values: CDR1 SGHVS, CDR2 FQNEAQ. DNA for the CDR3: TGTGCCAGCAGCTTTGGGGTCCCGGGCAATGAGCAGTTCTTC. It encodes CASSFGVPGNEQFF. Full variable domain (outside the CDR3, taken from reference TRBV7-8 and TRBJ2-1): GAGVSQSPRYKVAKRGQDVALRCDPISGHVSLFWYQQALGQGPEFLTYFQNEAQLDKSGLPSDRFFAERPEGSVSTLKIQRTQQEDSAVYLCASSFGVPGNEQFFGPGTRLTVL.

Here the CDR3 reads CATSSLDRPATDTQYF. The CDR3, as DNA: TGTGCCACCAGCAGCCTCGACAGGCCAGCCACAGATACGCAGTATTTT. The chain uses TRBV15 and TRBJ2-3, with D possibly TRBD1 on 6 matching bases. This CDR3 is 16 amino acids long. Trimming stripped 3 bases from V and 2 bases from J, with 15 bases between. Germline V gene data show CDR1 as LNHNV and CDR2 as YYDKDF (reference sequence). Full variable domain (rest looked up from reference TRBV15 and TRBJ2-3): DAMVIQNPRYQVTQFGKPVTLSCSQTLNHNVMYWYQQKSSQAPKLLFHYYDKDFNNEADTPDNFQSRRPNTSFCFLDIRSPGLGDTAMYLCATSSLDRPATDTQYFGPGTRLTVL.

The chain carries TRBV10-2 and TRBJ2-7, with TRBD1 as a possible D gene (5 bases). Looked up from germline, CDR1 is WSHSY and CDR2 is SAAADI. V shed 4 bases and J shed 3 bases, with 7 bases lying between them. The CDR3 covers 12 residues. CDR3 sequence reads: CASSVDSYEQYF. The CDR3 DNA reads as TGCGCCAGCAGTGTAGACAGCTACGAGCAGTACTTC.

This chain joins TRBV18 and TRBJ2-7, with 10 bases identical to TRBD2. Germline CDR1 is KGHSH and CDR2 is LQKENI. CDR3 size: 15 residues. Unmatched junction bases numbered 2, after V lost 0 bases and J lost 3 bases. The CDR3 here is CASSPPASGSYEQYF. In nucleotides, the CDR3 is TGTGCCAGCTCACCACCTGCTAGCGGGAGCTACGAGCAGTACTTC. The full variable domain, with the rest looked up from reference TRBV18 and TRBJ2-7, is NAGVMQNPRHLVRRRGQEARLRCSPMKGHSHVYWYRQLPEEGLKFMVYLQKENIIDESGMPKERFSAEFPKEGPSILRIQQVVRGDSAAYFCASSPPASGSYEQYFGPGTRLTVT.

The V call is TRBV9, the J call TRBJ2-3, with 8 bases matching TRBD2. The CDR3 loop spans 14 amino acids. CDR1 SGDLS and CDR2 YYNGEE come from the germline V gene. V gave up 1 base and J gave up 6 bases; unmatched junction bases: 4. The CDR3 is CASSVSVAGDTQYF. In nucleotides, the CDR3 is TGTGCCAGCAGCGTATCTGTAGCGGGGGATACGCAGTATTTT.

V gene TRBV4-1 combines with J gene TRBJ1-2, with D perhaps matching TRBD1 (5 bases). In germline, CDR1 is MGHRA, CDR2 YSYEKL. The CDR3 sequence is 14 residues long. V was pared by 3 bases and J by 6 bases, with 14 bases between. This chain's CDR3 is CASSQGRVGDGYTF. The CDR3 DNA is TGCGCCAGCAGCCAGGGCAGGGTAGGTGATGGCTACACCTTC.

The chain carries TRBV7-2 and TRBJ1-4; D unresolved. CDR1 SGHTA and CDR2 FQGNSA come from the germline V gene. This CDR3 contains 17 residues. V was pared by 4 bases and J by 6 bases, with 21 bases between. DNA of the CDR3: TGTGCCAGCAGCTCGCTTGGACCGCGTAGGTCGGATGAAAAACTGTTTTTT. Protein: CASSSLGPRRSDEKLFF.

The chain uses TRBV11-3 and TRBJ2-2; a possible D gene is TRBD2 (5 bases). V shed 7 bases and J shed 10 bases, with 22 bases lying between them. CDR1 is SGHNT and CDR2 is YENEEA in the germline V gene. This CDR3 has 15 residues. CDR3 nucleotide sequence: TGTGCCAGCACCATCGGCGGGCTCTTTGTGCAGGAGCTGTTTTTT. Translated: CASTIGGLFVQELFF. Using reference TRBV11-3 and TRBJ2-2 for the parts outside the CDR3, the full variable domain is EAGVVQSPRYKIIEKKQPVAFWCNPISGHNTLYWYLQNLGQGPELLIRYENEEAVDDSQLPKDRFSAERLKGVDSTLKIQPAELGDSAVYLCASTIGGLFVQELFFGEGSRLTVL.

V is TRBV5-6 and J is TRBJ2-7; D gene unclear. The germline gives CDR1 SGHDT, CDR2 YYEEEE. The CDR3 has 15 residues. Trimming stripped 3 bases from V and 3 bases from J, with 16 bases between. Written as DNA, the CDR3 is TGTGCCAGCAGCTCCGGATGGGCCTCTGGCTACGAGCAGTACTTC. It is translated as CASSSGWASGYEQYF.

V and J are TRBV9 and TRBJ2-3; 10 bases are a match to TRBD2. Germline V gene data show CDR1 as SGDLS and CDR2 as YYNGEE. CDR3 size: 16 residues. With V trimmed by 4 bases and J by 0 bases, 5 bases remained unmatched. CDR3 nucleotides: TGTGCCAGCAGCCCGGCTAGCGGGAGTAGCACAGATACGCAGTATTTT. This sequence encodes CASSPASGSSTDTQYF.

The chain couples TRBV5-8 to TRBJ1-4, with TRBD1 identical over 8 bases. The CDR3 extends over 14 amino acids. After removal of 1 base from V and 5 bases from J, the junction contained 1 base not matched to a gene. Germline V gene data show CDR1 as SGHTS and CDR2 as YDEGEE. CDR3 sequence (DNA): TGTGCCAGCAGCTTGCGACAGGGGAATGAAAAACTGTTTTTT. This gives the protein CASSLRQGNEKLFF.

This chain uses TRBV7-9 with TRBJ2-1, with 8 bases fitting TRBD2. CDR3 length equals 15 residues. CDR1 and CDR2 from the germline V gene are SEHNR and FQNEAQ (reference sequence). V lost 3 bases and J lost 2; bases outside the gene matches: 3. CDR3 sequence reads: CASSFGTSTYNEQFF. CDR3 DNA sequence: TGTGCCAGCAGCTTCGGGACTAGTACCTACAATGAGCAGTTCTTC.

CDR3 protein: CASSLWAGAVEQYF. The CDR3 nucleotides are TGTGCCAGCAGTTTATGGGCGGGAGCGGTCGAGCAGTACTTC. V gene TRBV27 combines with J gene TRBJ2-7; 7 nucleotides agree with TRBD2. After removal of 1 base from V and 6 bases from J, the junction contained 6 bases not matched to a gene. CDR1 and CDR2 (germline): MNHEY, SMNVEV (reference sequence). The CDR3 consists of 14 residues.

This rearrangement joins TRBV11-2 to TRBJ1-2; tentatively, D is TRBD1 (5 bases). In germline, CDR1 is SGHAT, CDR2 FQNNGV. The ends were cut back, 1 base at V and 5 bases at J, with 17 bases in the middle. This CDR3 has 16 residues. CDR3 protein: CASSLVSGSGLYGYTF. DNA of the CDR3: TGTGCCAGCAGCTTAGTGTCAGGTTCGGGGCTTTATGGCTACACCTTC.

This chain connects TRBV28 to TRBJ1-4; D gene ambiguous. The CDR3 spans 13 residues. Germline values: CDR1 MDHEN, CDR2 SYDVKM. The germline V and J ends were trimmed by 5 bases and 8 bases, with 12 bases remaining between them. CDR3 nucleotides: TGTGCCAGCAGTCGTCAGGAGGAGGAAAAACTGTTTTTT. It codes for CASSRQEEEKLFF.

This clone was observed a single time. The chain combines TRBV13 with TRBJ1-3; D gene ambiguous. CDR1 and CDR2 (germline): PRHDT, FYEKMQ (reference sequence). Trimming removed 0 bases from V and 0 bases from J, with 6 bases in between. The CDR3 covers 15 residues. DNA for the CDR3: TGTGCCAGCAGCTTAGGACGAGTCTCTGGAAACACCATATATTTT. As protein: CASSLGRVSGNTIYF.

The V gene is TRBV7-8, the J gene TRBJ1-2; D unclear. V was pared by 4 bases and J by 8 bases, with 26 bases between. The germline gives CDR1 SGHVS, CDR2 FQNEAQ. The CDR3 covers 17 residues. This CDR3 is CASSSHFIGGGFGGYTF. In DNA, the CDR3 is TGTGCCAGCAGCTCCCACTTTATTGGAGGAGGCTTTGGGGGCTACACCTTC.

The V call is TRBV7-9, the J call TRBJ2-5; TRBD1 or TRBD2 may be the D gene (6 bases each). Trimming took 4 bases from V and 3 from J, leaving 21 bases between them. Per germline, CDR1 SEHNR and CDR2 FQNEAQ (reference sequence). The CDR3 is 17 amino acids. CDR3 DNA sequence: TGTGCCAGCAGCTCAGGAACGGGGGCGCGGCTAGAAGAGACCCAGTACTTC. Translation gives CASSSGTGARLEETQYF.

The V gene is TRBV9, the J gene TRBJ2-2, with TRBD2 matching over 8 bases. Trimming took 0 bases from V and 1 from J; bases not matched to a gene: 5. CDR1 is SGDLS, CDR2 YYNGEE, per germline. The length of the CDR3 is 17 residues. CDR3 sequence: CASSVATLAENTGELFF. CDR3 DNA sequence: TGTGCCAGCAGCGTAGCTACACTAGCGGAGAACACCGGGGAGCTGTTTTTT.